This entry features one T cell receptor beta chain sequence. A single record per CDR3 protein comes from TCRdb applying MiXCR to the 5' RACE reads. The sample records approximately 21,000 distinct CDR3 sequences, less than 40% being singletons. Losses at the gene ends were 4 bases for V and 7 bases for J; bases not matched to a gene: 12. Germline-derived CDR1 and CDR2 are MNHEY and SVGAGI. The CDR3 is 17 amino acids. Sequenced material: tumor-infiltrating naive CD4+ T cells sorted from the breast tumor. Subset given: naive CD4+ T cells, CD4+CD45RA+CD25-. The chain has TRBV6-5 and TRBJ2-3; 12 bases map to TRBD2. This sequence was found in a female donor with breast cancer. In DNA, the CDR3 is TGTGCCAGCAGTTTCTCCCCGACTAGCGGGAGTTCGAATACGCAGTATTTT. Translating gives CASSFSPTSGSSNTQYF.